Listed here is a single TCR beta chain. Its cognate antigen is unknown. The data derive from a study of blood T cells in healthy people across ages. The CDR3 has 15 residues. In germline, CDR1 is SGHTA, CDR2 FQGNSA. V was pared by 4 bases and J by 6 bases, with 10 bases of the junction left unmatched. Whole-study results and caveats: Strong correlation existed between TCR beta diversity and naive T cell percentage.

A second PCR of 7 to 11 cycles used a sample-barcoded 5' primer and a J-beta primer mix. TCRdb reanalysed the 5' RACE reads using MiXCR and keeps one entry per CDR3 protein. This sample has about 680,000 distinct CDR3 sequences; 45% to 50% occur once, and the top ten carry about a third. The sequence came from a woman aged 55-69 years in good health. Sample: blood. This sequence joins TRBV7-2 and TRBJ2-7, with 9 bases that match TRBD1. The CDR3 bases are TGTGCCAGCAGCTCGAATCGGGACAGGGTGCGCGAGCAGTACTTC. It codes for CASSSNRDRVREQYF.